Listed here are 32 T cell receptor beta chains from one sample, sequenced in a study of cytomegalovirus exposure and HLA in healthy donors. The data were produced by immunoSEQ multiplex PCR, yet TCRdb's version contains in-frame clones alone and is incomplete. The top ten hold under 3.5% of the sample, which has more than 150,000 clones, more than 65% seen once. Sequenced material: PBMCs. The source of these receptors is a woman aged 18-35 years in good health and CMV-seropositive.

The J gene is TRBJ2-7, the V gene TRBV19, with D possibly being TRBD1 (5 bases). V lost 3 bases and J 3 bases, leaving 12 bases between the germline ends. The CDR3 loop spans 14 amino acids. Germline assignment: CDR1 LNHDA and CDR2 SQIVND (reference sequence). CDR3 protein: CASSMGAGNYEQYF. In nucleotides, the CDR3 is TGTGCCAGTAGTATGGGTGCAGGGAACTACGAGCAGTACTTC.

This clone was counted only a few times. The V gene is TRBV19, the J gene TRBJ2-5, with 8 bases identical to TRBD1. V was clipped by 3 bases and J by 2 bases; unmatched bases: 5. This CDR3 has 15 residues. CDR1 and CDR2 from the germline V gene are LNHDA and SQIVND (reference sequence). The CDR3 here is CASSIAGTGQETQYF. DNA for the CDR3: TGTGCCAGTAGTATCGCCGGGACAGGTCAAGAGACCCAGTACTTC.

This clone has a handful of counts. The chain links TRBV6-4 to TRBJ2-3; 9 positions agree with TRBD1. This CDR3 has 17 amino acids. Unmatched junction bases numbered 7, after V lost 0 bases and J lost 3 bases. Germline CDR1 and CDR2: MRHNA and SNTAGT. This chain's CDR3 is CASSDSAGQGGTDTQYF. CDR3 nucleotide sequence: TGTGCCAGCAGTGACTCGGCGGGACAGGGAGGAACAGATACGCAGTATTTT.

This clone is a singleton in its sample. The chain uses TRBV11-2 and TRBJ2-7; the match to TRBD2 covers 8 bases. Germline CDR1 and CDR2: SGHAT and FQNNGV. The CDR3 spans 14 residues. Trimming removed 3 bases from V and 2 bases from J; junction bases left unmatched: 3. The CDR3 reads CASSFSGDAYEQYF. In DNA, the CDR3 is TGTGCCAGCAGCTTTAGCGGGGATGCCTACGAGCAGTACTTC.

The chain joins TRBV6-4 to TRBJ2-6; D might be TRBD2 (5 bases). V was shortened by 2 bases and J by 0 bases, with 5 bases between the two germline ends. CDR3 length equals 15 residues. Looked up from germline, CDR1 is MRHNA and CDR2 is SNTAGT. CDR3 sequence (DNA): TGTGCCAGCAGTGACGAGGGCTCTGGGGCCAACGTCCTGACTTTC. This sequence encodes CASSDEGSGANVLTF.

This sequence joins TRBV6-4 and TRBJ2-3; 7 bases align to TRBD2. The germline CDR1 and CDR2 sequences are MRHNA and SNTAGT. The CDR3 sequence is 15 residues long. V gave up 6 bases and J gave up 1 base; unmatched junction bases: 7. The CDR3 coding sequence is TGTGCCAGCAGCCGTGGGGCGGGGGGCACAGATACGCAGTATTTT. It codes for CASSRGAGGTDTQYF.

The rearrangement uses TRBV6-6 and TRBJ1-2; 8 bases map to TRBD1. Per the germline V gene, CDR1 is MNHNY and CDR2 is SVGAGI (reference sequence). This CDR3 is built from 14 residues. Trimming removed 6 bases from V and 1 base from J; junction bases left unmatched: 4. Written as DNA, the CDR3 is TGTGCCAGCAGGGGGACAGGAGATAACTATGGCTACACCTTC. Translated, it gives CASRGTGDNYGYTF.

The chain joins TRBV7-9 to TRBJ1-1; no clear D. This CDR3 is 14 amino acids long. Germline V gives CDR1 SEHNR, CDR2 FQNEAQ (reference sequence). V shed 4 bases and J shed 0 bases, with 9 bases lying between them. CDR3 sequence: CASSSGVLNTEAFF. DNA for the CDR3: TGTGCCAGCAGCTCCGGGGTTTTGAACACTGAAGCTTTCTTT. Combining the CDR3 with reference TRBV7-9 and TRBJ1-1 gives the whole variable domain DTGVSQNPRHKITKRGQNVTFRCDPISEHNRLYWYRQTLGQGPEFLTYFQNEAQLEKSRLLSDRFSAERPKGSFSTLEIQRTEQGDSAMYLCASSSGVLNTEAFFGQGTRLTVV.

This chain uses TRBV5-6 with TRBJ2-5, with a possible D match to TRBD1 (6 bases). With 0 bases removed from V and 7 bases from J, the gap between germline ends came to 13 bases. The CDR3 has 14 amino acids. Germline-derived CDR1 and CDR2 are SGHDT and YYEEEE. As DNA, the CDR3 is TGTGCCAGCAGCTTGGGGACAGCTCCTTGGACCCAGTACTTC. This encodes CASSLGTAPWTQYF. Combining the CDR3 with reference TRBV5-6 and TRBJ2-5 gives the whole variable domain DAGVTQSPTHLIKTRGQQVTLRCSPKSGHDTVSWYQQALGQGPQFIFQYYEEEERQRGNFPDRFSGHQFPNYSSELNVNALLLGDSALYLCASSLGTAPWTQYFGPGTRLLVL.

The chain combines TRBV28 with TRBJ1-6; tentatively, D is TRBD1 (5 bases). CDR3 size: 13 residues. The V and J ends lost 3 bases and 9 bases respectively, with 9 bases between them. Germline V gives CDR1 MDHEN, CDR2 SYDVKM. The CDR3 loop reads CASSLGRGSPLHF. The CDR3 DNA reads as TGTGCCAGCAGTTTGGGGCGGGGTTCACCCCTCCACTTT.

The chain joins TRBV6-5 to TRBJ1-2, with 9 positions matching TRBD1. CDR1 and CDR2 from the germline V gene are MNHEY and SVGAGI. The length of the CDR3 is 14 residues. The V gene end was trimmed by 5 bases and the J gene end by 3 bases; junction bases not matched to a gene: 4. CDR3 in amino acids: CASSRRTGDYGYTF. The CDR3 DNA reads as TGTGCCAGCAGTCGGCGGACAGGGGACTATGGCTACACCTTC.

The V and J genes are TRBV9 and TRBJ2-1; 7 nucleotides align to TRBD2. Losses at the gene ends were 3 bases for V and 5 bases for J; bases not matched to a gene: 11. This CDR3 has 16 residues. CDR1 is SGDLS and CDR2 is YYNGEE in the germline V gene. The CDR3 region is CASSAVPAGTHNEQFF. CDR3 nucleotides: TGTGCCAGCAGCGCCGTTCCAGCGGGGACCCACAATGAGCAGTTCTTC.

V usage is TRBV5-1 and J usage is TRBJ2-2, with TRBD2 identical over 12 bases. V gave up 5 bases and J gave up 7 bases; unmatched junction bases: 6. The germline gives CDR1 SGHRS, CDR2 YFSETQ. The CDR3 has 15 residues. CDR3 DNA sequence: TGCGCCAGCAGGACTAGCGGGGGTCTCGGCGGGGAGCTGTTTTTT. Translating it yields CASRTSGGLGGELFF.

This clone was observed once. The gene calls are TRBV11-2 and TRBJ1-2; the D gene is possibly TRBD1 (5 bases). The CDR3 spans 18 residues. V was clipped by 9 bases and J by 5 bases, with 31 bases between them. Germline V gives CDR1 SGHAT, CDR2 FQNNGV. The CDR3 coding sequence is TGTGCCAGTACTGCCCCCTCCGATCCTACATCCGGGGGGTATGGCTACACCTTC. Encoded protein: CASTAPSDPTSGGYGYTF.

The rearrangement links TRBV28 to TRBJ1-5, with a weak D call TRBD1 (6 bases). Germline lookup yields CDR1 MDHEN and CDR2 SYDVKM. The CDR3 length is 15 residues. The V end lost 6 bases, the J end lost 4 bases, and 16 bases lay between the germline ends. As DNA, the CDR3 is TGTGCCAGCAGCAGGGGACCGCCAGTAAATCAGCCCCAGCATTTT. Amino acids: CASSRGPPVNQPQHF. Supplemented by reference TRBV28 and TRBJ1-5, the full variable domain reads DVKVTQSSRYLVKRTGEKVFLECVQDMDHENMFWYRQDPGLGLRLIYFSYDVKMKEKGDIPEGYSVSREKKERFSLILESASTNQTSMYLCASSRGPPVNQPQHFGDGTRLSIL.

This sequence joins TRBV5-4 and TRBJ1-4, with 8 nucleotides matching TRBD1. The CDR3 totals 14 residues. Trimming took 3 bases from V and 7 from J; bases not matched to a gene: 5. The germline V gene has CDR1 SGHNT and CDR2 YYREEE (reference sequence). The CDR3 nucleotides are TGTGCCAGCAGCTCCCAGGGGACAGGTGAAAAACTGTTTTTT. This codes for CASSSQGTGEKLFF.

In this sample, this clone turned up once. V usage is TRBV15 and J usage is TRBJ2-5; D call uncertain. The CDR3 extends over 15 amino acids. Trimming pared 0 bases from V and 5 bases from J, leaving 13 bases between. CDR1 is LNHNV, CDR2 YYDKDF, per germline (reference sequence). The CDR3 protein is CATSRDLGSMETQYF. The CDR3 nucleotides are TGTGCCACCAGCAGAGATTTGGGCAGCATGGAGACCCAGTACTTC.

V usage is TRBV11-2 and J usage is TRBJ2-7; a weak D match, TRBD2 (5 bases). CDR1 SGHAT and CDR2 FQNNGV come from the germline V gene. V was cut by 0 bases and J by 0 bases, with 18 bases left in between. The CDR3 runs 18 residues. CDR3 nucleotides: TGTGCCAGCAGCTTAGATACTCGGAGGACGGCGATCTCCTACGAGCAGTACTTC. Its protein product is CASSLDTRRTAISYEQYF. Supplemented by reference TRBV11-2 and TRBJ2-7, the full variable domain reads EAGVAQSPRYKIIEKRQSVAFWCNPISGHATLYWYQQILGQGPKLLIQFQNNGVVDDSQLPKDRFSAERLKGVDSTLKIQPAKLEDSAVYLCASSLDTRRTAISYEQYFGPGTRLTVT.

The rearrangement joins TRBV18 to TRBJ1-5, with D maybe TRBD1 (5 bases). V was shortened by 6 bases and J by 5 bases, with 20 bases between the two germline ends. CDR3 length: 16 amino acids. CDR1 is KGHSH, CDR2 LQKENI, per germline. CDR3 DNA sequence: TGTGCCAGCTCCCCCACCGGTATAACAGGCTATCAGCCCCAGCATTTT. Translated: CASSPTGITGYQPQHF.

The rearrangement uses TRBV18 and TRBJ1-2; 8 positions match TRBD1. The CDR3 covers 15 residues. Trimming took 2 bases from V and 6 from J; bases not matched to a gene: 8. Germline CDR1 reads KGHSH; CDR2 reads LQKENI. This CDR3 is CASSPFPQGANGYTF. The CDR3 bases are TGTGCCAGCTCACCATTCCCCCAGGGGGCGAATGGCTACACCTTC.

This sequence joins TRBV6-6 and TRBJ2-6; perhaps TRBD1 as D (6 bases). The germline V gene has CDR1 MNHNY and CDR2 SVGAGI (reference sequence). This CDR3 is built from 15 residues. Deletions cut 8 bases from V and 1 base from J, with 12 bases between. In nucleotides, the CDR3 is TGTGCCAGCGGACAGAGGTCTTCTGGGGCCAACGTCCTGACTTTC. Translation: CASGQRSSGANVLTF.

The J gene is TRBJ2-1, the V gene TRBV6-6; 7 nucleotides match TRBD2. CDR3 length: 16 residues. The ends lost 5 bases at V and 0 bases at J; junction bases unmatched: 7. The germline gives CDR1 MNHNY, CDR2 SVGAGI (reference sequence). CDR3 sequence (DNA): TGTGCCAGCAGTCCGGGACTAAGGGTCTCCTACAATGAGCAGTTCTTC. Its protein is CASSPGLRVSYNEQFF.

The chain combines TRBV29-1 with TRBJ2-5; 14 positions agree with TRBD2. From germline, CDR1 is SQVTM and CDR2 ANQGSEA. This CDR3 contains 14 residues. With 7 bases clipped from V and 2 bases from J, the junction kept 3 bases outside the gene matches. In nucleotides, the CDR3 is TGCAGCGGCCGGACTAGCGGGGGGCAAGAGACCCAGTACTTC. This sequence encodes CSGRTSGGQETQYF.

CDR3 region: CASSRGSFAGGTDTQYF. The CDR3 DNA follows: TGCGCCAGCAGCCGGGGAAGCTTTGCTGGGGGCACAGATACGCAGTATTTT. The J gene is TRBJ2-3, the V gene TRBV5-1; a weak D match, TRBD2 (5 bases). V was pared by 4 bases and J by 1 base, with 19 bases between. Looked up from germline, CDR1 is SGHRS and CDR2 is YFSETQ. The CDR3 is made up of 17 amino acids.

J is TRBJ2-1 and V is TRBV5-4, with TRBD2 matching over 10 bases. The CDR3 totals 15 residues. V shed 2 bases and J 5 bases; nucleotides not matched to a gene: 4. Germline V gene lookup returns CDR1 SGHNT and CDR2 YYREEE (reference sequence). The CDR3 loop is CASSLSLAGDNEQFF. The CDR3 region has the DNA TGTGCCAGCAGCTTAAGTCTAGCGGGGGACAATGAGCAGTTCTTC.

This clone was seen only once. The rearrangement uses TRBV2 and TRBJ1-2; D is undetermined. This CDR3 spans 15 amino acids. Trimming removed 1 base from V and 7 bases from J, with 16 bases in between. Germline V gene lookup returns CDR1 SNHLY and CDR2 FYNNEI. In nucleotides, the CDR3 is TGTGCCAGCAGTGAAGAAGGAGGTCGGTCCCTTGGCTACACCTTC. Protein sequence: CASSEEGGRSLGYTF.

In DNA form, the CDR3 reads TGTGCCAGCTCGGCGGGGACAGGGGGCGCCGACGGCTACACCTTC. It is translated as CASSAGTGGADGYTF. The V and J genes are TRBV18 and TRBJ1-2, with 12 bases aligning to TRBD1. Germline CDR1 reads KGHSH; CDR2 reads LQKENI. The CDR3 contains 15 residues. J lost 8 bases, V lost 6 bases, and 10 bases had no gene match.

This clone was observed once. This same CDR3 is encoded by further DNA sequences in the sample. This chain joins TRBV20-1 and TRBJ2-3; D might be TRBD2 (6 bases). Germline V lookup: CDR1 DFQATT, CDR2 SNEGSKA (reference sequence). This CDR3 is 11 amino acids long. Trimming left V 3 bases short and J 5 bases short, with 6 bases between. This CDR3 reads CSARGGDTQYF. The CDR3 DNA reads as TGCAGTGCTAGGGGGGGAGATACGCAGTATTTT.

V gene TRBV5-1 combines with J gene TRBJ1-1; no definite D call. The CDR3 totals 15 residues. Per germline, CDR1 SGHRS and CDR2 YFSETQ. V lost 4 bases to trimming and J lost 0 bases, with 13 bases between them. The CDR3 region has the DNA TGCGCCAGCAGCCCGGAGTCAATGGTGAACACTGAAGCTTTCTTT. Its translation is CASSPESMVNTEAFF.

The chain joins TRBV7-8 to TRBJ2-5, with D possibly matching TRBD2 (7 bases). The V gene lost 2 bases and the J gene lost 4 bases, with 17 bases spanning the gap. The CDR3 runs 16 residues. Germline V gene data show CDR1 as SGHVS and CDR2 as FQNEAQ. The CDR3 coding sequence is TGTGCCAGCAGCTTATGGGGGCAGGGGAGGGGAGAGACCCAGTACTTC. Translating it yields CASSLWGQGRGETQYF.

The V call is TRBV18, the J call TRBJ1-2, with D possibly matching TRBD1 (5 bases). Germline loops: CDR1 KGHSH, CDR2 LQKENI. This CDR3 is 13 amino acids long. Trimming pared 1 base from V and 8 bases from J, leaving 11 bases between. CDR3 nucleotides: TGTGCCAGCTCACCACAGCCAGGGATGGGCTACACCTTC. Its protein is CASSPQPGMGYTF.

The chain links TRBV5-8 to TRBJ1-2; D is perhaps TRBD1 (6 bases). CDR3 length: 16 amino acids. Germline CDR1 SGHTS, CDR2 YDEGEE. The ends were cut back, 2 bases at V and 2 bases at J, with 16 bases in the middle. Here the CDR3 reads CASSFTRGMRNYGYTF. The CDR3 coding sequence is TGTGCCAGCAGCTTCACTAGGGGGATGCGGAACTATGGCTACACCTTC.